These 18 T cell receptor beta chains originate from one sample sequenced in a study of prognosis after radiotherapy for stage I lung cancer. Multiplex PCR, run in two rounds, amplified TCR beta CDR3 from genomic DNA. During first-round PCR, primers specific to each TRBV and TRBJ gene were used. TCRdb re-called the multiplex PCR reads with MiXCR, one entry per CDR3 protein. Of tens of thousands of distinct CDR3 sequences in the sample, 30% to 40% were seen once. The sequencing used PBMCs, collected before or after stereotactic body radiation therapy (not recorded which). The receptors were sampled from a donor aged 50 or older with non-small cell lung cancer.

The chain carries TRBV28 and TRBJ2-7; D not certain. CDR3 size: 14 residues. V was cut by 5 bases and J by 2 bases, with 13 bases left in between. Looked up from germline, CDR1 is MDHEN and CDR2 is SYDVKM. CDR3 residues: CASSPYSKPYEQYF. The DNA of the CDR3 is TGTGCCAGCAGTCCTTACAGTAAGCCCTACGAGCAGTACTTC.

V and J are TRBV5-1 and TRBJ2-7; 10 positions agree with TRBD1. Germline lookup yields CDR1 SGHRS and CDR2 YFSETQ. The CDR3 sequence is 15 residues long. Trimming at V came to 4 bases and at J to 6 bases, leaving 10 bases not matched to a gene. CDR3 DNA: TGCGCCAGCAGCCGGCCGGGACAGGGGATTGGCGAGCAGTACTTC. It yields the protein CASSRPGQGIGEQYF.

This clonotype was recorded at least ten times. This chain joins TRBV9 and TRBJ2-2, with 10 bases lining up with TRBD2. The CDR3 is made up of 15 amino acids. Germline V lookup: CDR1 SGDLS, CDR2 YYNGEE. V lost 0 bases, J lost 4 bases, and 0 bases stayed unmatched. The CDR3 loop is CASSVEREGTGELFF. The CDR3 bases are TGTGCCAGCAGCGTAGAGCGGGAGGGCACCGGGGAGCTGTTTTTT.

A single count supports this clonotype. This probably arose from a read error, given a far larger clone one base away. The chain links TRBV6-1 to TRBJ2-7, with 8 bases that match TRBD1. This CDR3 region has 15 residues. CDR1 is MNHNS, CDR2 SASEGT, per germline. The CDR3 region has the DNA TGTGCCAGCAGTTCGATTAACAGGGGGACCTACGAGAAGTACTTC. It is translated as CASSSINRGTYEKYF.

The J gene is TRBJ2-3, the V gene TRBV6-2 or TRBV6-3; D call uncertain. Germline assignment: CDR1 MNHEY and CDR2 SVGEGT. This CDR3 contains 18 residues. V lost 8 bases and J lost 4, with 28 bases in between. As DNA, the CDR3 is TGTGCCAGCCACGGGCAGTGGACCGCCACCTATCGGCCAGATACGCAGTATTTT. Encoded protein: CASHGQWTATYRPDTQYF.

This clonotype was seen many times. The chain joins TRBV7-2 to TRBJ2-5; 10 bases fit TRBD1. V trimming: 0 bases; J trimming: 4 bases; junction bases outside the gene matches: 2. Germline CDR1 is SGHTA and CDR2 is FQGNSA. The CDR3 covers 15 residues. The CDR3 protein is CASSLARTGGETQYF. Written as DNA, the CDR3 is TGTGCCAGCAGCTTAGCTCGGACAGGGGGAGAGACCCAGTACTTC.

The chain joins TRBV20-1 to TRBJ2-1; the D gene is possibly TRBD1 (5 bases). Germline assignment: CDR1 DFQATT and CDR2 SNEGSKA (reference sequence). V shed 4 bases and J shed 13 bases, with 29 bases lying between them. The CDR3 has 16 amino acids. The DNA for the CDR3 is TGCAGTGCTAATCCTCCCAGGGCGACATCCTACAACGATCAGTTCTTC. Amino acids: CSANPPRATSYNDQFF.

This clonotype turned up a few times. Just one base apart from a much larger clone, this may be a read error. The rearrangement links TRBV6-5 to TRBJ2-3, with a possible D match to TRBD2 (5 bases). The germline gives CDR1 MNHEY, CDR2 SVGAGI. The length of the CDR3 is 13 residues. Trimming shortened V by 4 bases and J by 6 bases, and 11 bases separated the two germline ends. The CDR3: CASSLGAFDTQYF. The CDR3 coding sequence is TGTGCCAGCAGTTTGGGAGCGTTTGATACGCAGTATTTT.

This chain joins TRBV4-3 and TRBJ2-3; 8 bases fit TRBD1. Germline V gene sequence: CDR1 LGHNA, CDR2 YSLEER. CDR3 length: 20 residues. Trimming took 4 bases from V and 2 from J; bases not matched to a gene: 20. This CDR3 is CASSRRVTGQGGAVTDTQYF. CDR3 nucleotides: TGCGCCAGCAGCCGAAGGGTCACCGGACAGGGAGGAGCGGTCACAGATACGCAGTATTTT.

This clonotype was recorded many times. CDR3 sequence: CASGGQLNQPQHF. The CDR3 DNA follows: TGTGCCAGCGGAGGGCAGTTAAATCAGCCCCAGCATTTT. The J gene is TRBJ1-5, the V gene TRBV6-1, with D uncertain. The germline CDR1 and CDR2 sequences are MNHNS and SASEGT. CDR3 size: 13 residues. Trimming took 8 bases from V and 4 from J, leaving 12 bases between them.

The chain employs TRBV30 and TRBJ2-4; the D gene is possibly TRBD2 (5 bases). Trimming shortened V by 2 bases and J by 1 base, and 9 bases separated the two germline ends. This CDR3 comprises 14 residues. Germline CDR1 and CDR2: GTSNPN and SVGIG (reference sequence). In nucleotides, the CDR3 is TGTGCCTGGAGTAAGTCGGGGGCCAAAAACATTCAGTACTTC. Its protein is CAWSKSGAKNIQYF.

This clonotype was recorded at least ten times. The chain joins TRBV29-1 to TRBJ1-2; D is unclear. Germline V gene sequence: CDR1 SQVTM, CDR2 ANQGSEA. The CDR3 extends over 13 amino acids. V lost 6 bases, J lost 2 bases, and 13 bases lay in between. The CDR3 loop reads CSVDSQGNYGYTF. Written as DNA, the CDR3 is TGCAGCGTGGACTCTCAAGGGAACTATGGCTACACCTTC.

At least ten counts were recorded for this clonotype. The CDR3 protein is CASSLWTGELFF. As DNA, the CDR3 is TGTGCCAGCAGCTTATGGACCGGGGAGCTGTTTTTT. The gene calls are TRBV7-2 and TRBJ2-2; D call uncertain. Per germline, CDR1 SGHTA and CDR2 FQGNSA. The V and J ends lost 2 bases and 5 bases respectively, with 3 bases between them. CDR3 length: 12 amino acids.

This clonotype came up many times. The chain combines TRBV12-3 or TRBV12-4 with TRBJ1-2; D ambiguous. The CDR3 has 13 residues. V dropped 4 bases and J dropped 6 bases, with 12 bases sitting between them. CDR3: CASSSLPSDGYTF. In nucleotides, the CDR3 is TGTGCCAGCAGTTCCCTCCCGAGCGATGGCTACACCTTC.

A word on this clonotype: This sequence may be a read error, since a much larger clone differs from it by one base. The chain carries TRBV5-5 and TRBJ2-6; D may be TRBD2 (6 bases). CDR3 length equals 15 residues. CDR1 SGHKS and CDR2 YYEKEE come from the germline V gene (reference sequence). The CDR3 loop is CASSYRDSWANVLTF. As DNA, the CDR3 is TGTGCCAGCAGCTACCGGGACTCTTGGGCCAACGTCCTGACTTTC.

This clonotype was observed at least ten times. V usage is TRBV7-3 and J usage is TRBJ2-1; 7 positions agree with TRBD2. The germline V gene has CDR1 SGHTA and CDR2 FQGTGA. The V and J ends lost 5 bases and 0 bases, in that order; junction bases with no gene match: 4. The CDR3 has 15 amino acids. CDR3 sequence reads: CASSPSGRSYNEQFF. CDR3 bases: TGTGCCAGCAGCCCTAGCGGACGCTCCTACAATGAGCAGTTCTTC.

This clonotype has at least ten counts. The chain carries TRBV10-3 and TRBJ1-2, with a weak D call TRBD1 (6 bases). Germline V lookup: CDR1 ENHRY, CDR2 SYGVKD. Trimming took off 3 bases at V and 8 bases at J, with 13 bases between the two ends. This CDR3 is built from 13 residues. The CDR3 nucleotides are TGTGCCATCAGTGAAGCAGGGGTGGGGGGCTACACCTTC. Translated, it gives CAISEAGVGGYTF.

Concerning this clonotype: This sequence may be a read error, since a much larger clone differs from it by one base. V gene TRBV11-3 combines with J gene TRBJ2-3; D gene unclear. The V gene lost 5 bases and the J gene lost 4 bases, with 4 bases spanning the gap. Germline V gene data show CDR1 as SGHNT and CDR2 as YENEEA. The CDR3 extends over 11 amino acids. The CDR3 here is CASSHADTQYF. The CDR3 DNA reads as TGTGCCAGCAGCCATGCAGATACGCAGTATTTT.